A single sample gave rise to the 13 T cell receptor beta chains below, sequenced in a study of blood T cell repertoires in COVID-19 (dated by TCRdb to 2020 to 2022). Library construction relied on the immunoSEQ multiplex PCR assay. Sourced from immuneACCESS, this table was stored by TCRdb with only in-frame sequences that have V and J called. A share of the clones is absent; for the studies checked, an unresolved V gene accounts for under half, and the remainder has no known explanation. For this sample the table gives about 200,000 clones, of which about 80% were detected only once. The ten biggest clones cover approximately 7.9% of the sample. Sequencing input: PBMCs or T cells enriched from blood (not recorded which). The receptor source for this set is a man between 35 and 55 years old who had recovered from COVID-19.

The chain is built from TRBV5-5 and TRBJ1-1, with 7 bases identical to TRBD1. V trimming: 0 bases; J trimming: 11 bases; junction bases outside the gene matches: 7. CDR3 length equals 13 residues. Germline CDR1 and CDR2: SGHKS and YYEKEE (reference sequence). The CDR3 sequence: CASSLDTAGGAFF. CDR3 in DNA: TGTGCCAGCAGCTTGGATACTGCAGGGGGGGCTTTCTTT.

This chain connects TRBV2 to TRBJ1-6, with 7 bases fitting TRBD1. With V trimmed by 6 bases and J by 10 bases, 3 bases remained unmatched. The CDR3 has 12 residues. The germline CDR1 and CDR2 sequences are SNHLY and FYNNEI. This CDR3 is CASSGQESPLHF. The CDR3 coding sequence is TGTGCCAGCAGCGGACAGGAATCACCCCTCCACTTT. Together with reference TRBV2 and TRBJ1-6, the CDR3 gives the full variable domain: EPEVTQTPSHQVTQMGQEVILRCVPISNHLYFYWYRQILGQKVEFLVSFYNNEISEKSEIFDDQFSVERPDGSNFTLKIRSTKLEDSAMYFCASSGQESPLHFGNGTRLTVT.

CDR3 loop: CASSEVGNYEQYF. CDR3 nucleotides: TGTGCCAGCAGTGAAGTCGGGAACTACGAGCAGTACTTC. V usage is TRBV2 and J usage is TRBJ2-7; tentative D call: TRBD2 (5 bases). Trimming shortened V by 1 base and J by 3 bases, and 7 bases separated the two germline ends. Germline V gene data show CDR1 as SNHLY and CDR2 as FYNNEI. This CDR3 spans 13 amino acids.

This clone has a handful of counts. V is TRBV5-1 and J is TRBJ2-5; maybe TRBD1 (6 bases). The ends were cut back, 4 bases at V and 7 bases at J, with 17 bases in the middle. This CDR3 comprises 14 residues. CDR1 is SGHRS and CDR2 is YFSETQ in the germline V gene. CDR3 in amino acids: CASSADSPFGTQYF. CDR3 nucleotide sequence: TGCGCCAGCAGCGCGGACAGCCCCTTTGGGACCCAGTACTTC.

The rearrangement links TRBV27 to TRBJ2-3; the D is unclear. CDR1 and CDR2 (germline): MNHEY, SMNVEV (reference sequence). The CDR3 length is 14 residues. With 5 bases removed from V and 6 bases from J, the gap between germline ends came to 15 bases. CDR3 nucleotides: TGTGCCAGCAGTCACCCCAGAGGAGATGATACGCAGTATTTT. Its protein product is CASSHPRGDDTQYF.

The J gene is TRBJ2-5, the V gene TRBV5-5, with D tentatively TRBD1 (6 bases). This CDR3 spans 17 amino acids. The germline CDR1 and CDR2 sequences are SGHKS and YYEKEE (reference sequence). V was shortened by 2 bases and J by 0 bases, with 17 bases between the two germline ends. CDR3 amino acids: CASSLGQSLLYQETQYF. CDR3 coding DNA: TGTGCCAGCAGCTTAGGACAGAGCCTCCTGTACCAAGAGACCCAGTACTTC. The whole variable domain, filled in from reference TRBV5-5 and TRBJ2-5, reads DAGVTQSPTHLIKTRGQQVTLRCSPISGHKSVSWYQQVLGQGPQFIFQYYEKEERGRGNFPDRFSARQFPNYSSELNVNALLLGDSALYLCASSLGQSLLYQETQYFGPGTRLLVL.

V gene TRBV9 combines with J gene TRBJ2-7; a weak D match, TRBD1 (6 bases). V was trimmed by 0 bases and J by 4 bases, leaving 11 bases between them. The CDR3 has 14 amino acids. Germline loops: CDR1 SGDLS, CDR2 YYNGEE. The DNA for the CDR3 is TGTGCCAGCAGCGTAGGGGGGCAAGAATACGAGCAGTACTTC. Amino acids: CASSVGGQEYEQYF.

This clone was seen a single time. The chain couples TRBV24-1 to TRBJ2-3, with 12 bases that match TRBD2. Unmatched junction bases numbered 6, after V lost 5 bases and J lost 1 base. The CDR3 totals 17 residues. The germline CDR1 and CDR2 sequences are KGHDR and SFDVKD. As DNA, the CDR3 is TGTGCCACCAGTGGCCCGGGACTAGCGGGCGGCACAGATACGCAGTATTTT. Translated, it gives CATSGPGLAGGTDTQYF.

This sequence joins TRBV14 and TRBJ1-2, with a tentative D call TRBD1 (6 bases). CDR3 length: 14 residues. Germline V gives CDR1 SGHDN, CDR2 FVKESK. V dropped 3 bases and J dropped 8 bases, with 16 bases sitting between them. CDR3 in DNA: TGTGCCAGCAGCCACGGAGACAGGTTTTGGGGCTACACCTTC. It is translated as CASSHGDRFWGYTF.

The rearrangement uses TRBV18 and TRBJ2-1; possible D gene TRBD2, 6 bases. The CDR3 has 14 amino acids. The V end was cut by 4 bases, the J end by 7 bases, with 14 bases between. Germline values: CDR1 KGHSH, CDR2 LQKENI. CDR3 region: CASSLTRGTNEQFF. Written as DNA, the CDR3 is TGTGCCAGCTCACTAACGAGAGGGACTAATGAGCAGTTCTTC.

This clone has just a few counts. The V gene is TRBV5-1, the J gene TRBJ2-3; TRBD1 matches 9 bases. The CDR3 has 15 amino acids. Germline lookup yields CDR1 SGHRS and CDR2 YFSETQ. V was clipped by 6 bases and J by 7 bases; unmatched bases: 12. CDR3 nucleotide sequence: TGCGCCAGCAAGTTCGTGGCTGGGACAGGGTATACGCAGTATTTT. It codes for CASKFVAGTGYTQYF.

The rearrangement joins TRBV7-9 to TRBJ2-1, with 7 bases identical to TRBD1. CDR3 size: 16 residues. The ends lost 6 bases at V and 4 bases at J; junction bases unmatched: 12. Germline CDR1 is SEHNR and CDR2 is FQNEAQ (reference sequence). The CDR3 DNA follows: TGTGCCAGCAGTACGTTCCGGGACAGAGATTACAATGAGCAGTTCTTC. Translation: CASSTFRDRDYNEQFF. The entire variable domain, with the rest obtained from reference TRBV7-9 and TRBJ2-1, is as follows: DTGVSQNPRHKITKRGQNVTFRCDPISEHNRLYWYRQTLGQGPEFLTYFQNEAQLEKSRLLSDRFSAERPKGSFSTLEIQRTEQGDSAMYLCASSTFRDRDYNEQFFGPGTRLTVL.

The J gene is TRBJ1-3, the V gene TRBV9; 8 nucleotides align to TRBD1. The CDR3 is 15 amino acids. The germline V gene has CDR1 SGDLS and CDR2 YYNGEE. V trimming: 2 bases; J trimming: 8 bases; junction bases outside the gene matches: 9. The chain's CDR3 is CASSVETTGADTIYF. Here the CDR3 DNA reads TGTGCCAGCAGCGTCGAAACGACAGGGGCGGACACCATATATTTT.